The rows below give T cell receptor beta chains drawn from one sample of a study of blood T cell repertoires in COVID-19. This table comes from immunoSEQ multiplex PCR, and its TCRdb copy is limited to in-frame clones, with some not included. The sample includes approximately 320,000 clones, roughly 91% of them seen just once. Material: peripheral blood. The receptors stem from a woman in her twenties or thirties with COVID-19, enrolled during active disease. The CDR3 runs from the conserved cysteine through the conserved F or W. Fields, in order: D gene, J gene, V gene, CDR3 protein, CDR3 DNA. The D gene is left open where the match is weak.

>TRBD1|TRBJ1-1|TRBV13
CASSPRRTGHPEAFF
TGTGCCAGCAGCCCCCGTAGGACAGGGCACCCTGAAGCTTTCTTT
>TRBD2|TRBJ2-7|TRBV4-1
CASSQEATSGGAFYEQYF
TGCGCCAGCAGCCAAGAGGCGACTAGCGGGGGGGCTTTCTACGAGCAGTACTTC
>-|TRBJ2-2|TRBV11-3
CASSLRDTGELFF
TGTGCCAGCAGCCTCCGGGACACCGGGGAGCTGTTTTTT
>TRBD1|TRBJ2-7|TRBV20-1
CSARGQDRESF
TGCAGTGCTAGAGGACAGGACAGGGAATCTTTC
>-|TRBJ2-7|TRBV15
CATSRVKGGSSYEQYF
TGTGCCACCAGCAGAGTGAAGGGTGGGAGCTCCTACGAGCAGTACTTC
>-|TRBJ1-1|TRBV13
CASSLESSVGEAFF
TGTGCCAGCAGCTTAGAGTCAAGTGTCGGGGAAGCTTTCTTT
>TRBD1|TRBJ2-7|TRBV5-1
CASSLTGDEQYF
TGCGCCAGCAGCTTGACAGGGGACGAGCAGTACTTC
>TRBD1|TRBJ1-1|TRBV19
CASITGGAAEAFF
TGTGCCAGTATAACAGGGGGCGCGGCTGAAGCTTTCTTT
>-|TRBJ2-7|TRBV12-5
CASGPKSYEQYF
TGTGCTAGTGGCCCTAAATCCTACGAGCAGTACTTC
>-|TRBJ2-6|TRBV18
CASSLNRAGANVLTF
TGTGCCAGCTCACTAAACCGAGCTGGGGCCAACGTCCTGACTTTC
>-|TRBJ2-5|TRBV4-1
CASSQVGLPSETQYF
TGCGCCAGCAGCCAAGTAGGACTACCCTCGGAGACCCAGTACTTC
>-|TRBJ1-1|TRBV20-1
CSARDNEAFF
TGCAGTGCACGGGACAATGAAGCTTTCTTT
>-|TRBJ1-6|TRBV5-6
CASSLEGVFNSPLHF
TGTGCCAGCAGCTTGGAGGGGGTTTTTAATTCACCCCTCCACTTT
>-|TRBJ2-3|TRBV5-1
CASSLRQGPSTDTQYF
TGCGCCAGCAGCTTGCGGCAGGGCCCTAGCACAGATACGCAGTATTTT
>TRBD1|TRBJ1-5|TRBV4-1
CASSQEGQANSNQPQHF
TGCGCCAGCAGCCAGGAAGGACAGGCGAATAGCAATCAGCCCCAGCATTTT
>-|TRBJ1-3|TRBV6-5
CASSRTASGNTIYF
TGTGCCAGCAGTCGGACAGCCTCTGGAAACACCATATATTTT
>TRBD2|TRBJ2-1|TRBV18
CASSPQPVLTSGGNNEQFF
TGTGCCAGCTCACCACAACCGGTTCTTACTAGCGGGGGAAACAATGAGCAGTTCTTC
>TRBD1|TRBJ1-2|TRBV27
CASSLQGGYGYTF
TGTGCCAGCAGTTTACAGGGGGGATATGGCTACACCTTC
>-|TRBJ2-7|TRBV5-5
CASRPGTGTYEQYF
TGTGCCAGCAGACCCGGGACTGGAACCTACGAGCAGTACTTC
>-|TRBJ2-1|TRBV7-9
CASSPYSYNEQFF
TGTGCCAGCAGTCCATACAGCTACAATGAGCAGTTCTTC
>-|TRBJ1-4|TRBV21-1
CASSKRGRSKESGDEKLFF
TGTGCCAGCAGCAAACGGGGGAGGTCCAAGGAGTCCGGGGATGAAAAACTGTTTTTT